These T cell receptor beta chains were read from a single sample in a study of lymphopenia after photon versus proton radiotherapy. The repertoire was sequenced with immunoSEQ multiplex PCR; TCRdb's copy has only in-frame clones and lacks some. The table records 150,000 to 200,000 clones, less than 90% of them present only once. The sequencing here drew on peripheral blood, taken from a patient treated with photon-based radiotherapy. These receptors were taken from a man between 45 and 60 years old with gastric cancer. Both conserved end residues are part of each CDR3. The order of the fields is V gene, clone size, CDR3 length, J gene, D gene, CDR3 DNA, CDR3 protein. The D gene is left open where the match is weak. Size values are once, few and many counts, or a class for expanded clones, and some rows have none.

TRBV6-5,NA,13,TRBJ2-7,NA,TGTGCCAGCAGACGTACAGGGAAAAACGAGCAGTACTTC,CASRRTGKNEQYF
TRBV27,NA,15,TRBJ2-7,TRBD2,TGTGCCAGCAGTTTCAGCCTAGCGGGAGCCTACGAGCAGTACTTC,CASSFSLAGAYEQYF
TRBV7-2,NA,15,TRBJ2-7,TRBD2,TGTGCCAGCAGCTTTCCTAGCGGGGCCGACTACGAGCAGTACTTC,CASSFPSGADYEQYF
TRBV5-1,NA,15,TRBJ2-5,NA,TGCGCCAGCAGCCCCACCGGGACACCCAAAGAGACCCAGTACTTC,CASSPTGTPKETQYF
TRBV19,NA,16,TRBJ1-1,TRBD1,TGTGCCAGTAGTGAGACAGGGAGGTGGAGTAACACTGAAGCTTTCTTT,CASSETGRWSNTEAFF
TRBV5-1,NA,15,TRBJ2-3,TRBD2,TGCGCCAGCAGCGAAACGACTAGCGGCACAGATACGCAGTATTTT,CASSETTSGTDTQYF
TRBV6-5,NA,15,TRBJ2-7,NA,TGTGCCAGCAGTAAAAAACAGGGAAGCTCCTACGAGCAGTACTTC,CASSKKQGSSYEQYF
TRBV4-1,NA,15,TRBJ2-7,TRBD1,TGCGCCAGCAGCCAAGGACAGGGGGCCCTCTACGAGCAGTACTTC,CASSQGQGALYEQYF
TRBV18,NA,16,TRBJ2-7,TRBD2,TGTGCCAGCTCACCACTGGAGCGGGAGATTTCCTACGAGCAGTACTTC,CASSPLEREISYEQYF
TRBV4-1,NA,15,TRBJ1-3,NA,TGCGCCAGCAGCCTAATCGGAGCCTCTGGAAACACCATATATTTT,CASSLIGASGNTIYF
TRBV4-1,NA,15,TRBJ2-7,NA,TGCGCCAGCAGCCAAGATCCGTCGACCGCCTACGAGCAGTACTTC,CASSQDPSTAYEQYF
TRBV2,NA,14,TRBJ2-7,TRBD1,TGTGCCAGCAGTGAACAGGGGGCATCCTACGAGCAGTACTTC,CASSEQGASYEQYF
TRBV5-8,NA,14,TRBJ2-7,TRBD2,TGTGCCAGCAGACAAATGGGACTAGCCTACGAGCAGTACTTC,CASRQMGLAYEQYF
TRBV21-1,NA,13,TRBJ2-3,NA,TGTGCCAGCAGCAAAGAAGTCACAGATACGCAGTATTTT,CASSKEVTDTQYF
TRBV6-6,NA,14,TRBJ1-1,NA,TGTGCCAGCAGCGGGTTGGAGGGACGGACTGAAGCTTTCTTT,CASSGLEGRTEAFF
TRBV30,NA,13,TRBJ1-2,NA,TGTGCCCAAGGGCGGCCGAGGACCTATGGCTACACCTTC,CAQGRPRTYGYTF
TRBV30,once,16,TRBJ1-5,NA,TGTGCCTCGTCATGGAGTCTGACCACAGGGCGGCAGCCCCAGCATTTT,CASSWSLTTGRQPQHF
TRBV6-5,once,14,TRBJ1-3,NA,TGTGCCAGCAGACCCGGGACCTCTGGAAACACCATATATTTT,CASRPGTSGNTIYF